This is a list of T cell receptor beta chains from one sample in a study of cytomegalovirus exposure and HLA in healthy donors. The data were produced by immunoSEQ multiplex PCR, yet TCRdb's version contains in-frame clones alone and is incomplete. The repertoire consists of roughly 80,000 clones, with about 66% occurring once and the leading ten covering approximately 4.4%. Sequencing was carried out using PBMCs. These receptors were taken from a man in his 60s in good health and CMV-seropositive. CDR3s include the opening cysteine and the closing phenylalanine or tryptophan. A D gene is named only where the DNA matches it firmly. Size tells how often a clone was seen (once, few, many) or the class of an expanded clone, and some rows leave it out.

d_call	j_call	v_call	clone_size	cdr3_nt	cdr3_aa
-	TRBJ1-5	TRBV18	once	TGTGCCAGCTCACTTCACCCGCCTAGGAGCAATCAGCCCCAGCATTTT	CASSLHPPRSNQPQHF
-	TRBJ1-5	TRBV6-6	-	TGTGCCAGCAGTCCCAGGGGACGAAGTCAGCCCCAGCATTTT	CASSPRGRSQPQHF
TRBD2	TRBJ2-1	TRBV7-9	-	TGTGCCAGCAGCTTAGGCTGGACTAGCGGATACAATGAGCAGTTCTTC	CASSLGWTSGYNEQFF
TRBD1	TRBJ1-5	TRBV2	once	TGTGCCAGCAGTGCGGGGACAGAGTCCAATCAGCCCCAGCATTTT	CASSAGTESNQPQHF
TRBD2	TRBJ2-5	TRBV2	-	TGTGCCAGCGGGGGGGTCCAAGAGACCCAGTACTTC	CASGGVQETQYF
TRBD1	TRBJ2-2	TRBV7-8	-	TGTGCCAGCAGCCCGCACGGGGACAGGGCCACCGGGGAGCTGTTTTTT	CASSPHGDRATGELFF
-	TRBJ2-7	TRBV28	once	TGTGCCAGCAGCCACCTCGGGTCGGGCTACGAGCAGTACTTC	CASSHLGSGYEQYF
-	TRBJ1-2	TRBV7-8	-	TGTGCCAGCAGCTCCCAGGGGTATGGCTACACCTTC	CASSSQGYGYTF
TRBD1	TRBJ2-5	TRBV10-3	-	TGTGCCACTCAGGGGGAGGAGACCCAGTACTTC	CATQGEETQYF
TRBD2	TRBJ2-3	TRBV7-2	-	TGTGCCAGCAGCTTAGGAGGGACTAGTCTAAGCACAGATACGCAGTATTTT	CASSLGGTSLSTDTQYF
TRBD2	TRBJ2-1	TRBV5-6	-	TGTGCCAGCAGCTTGAGGCTAGCGGGGTACAATGAGCAGTTCTTC	CASSLRLAGYNEQFF
TRBD2	TRBJ2-2	TRBV9	once	TGTGCCAGCAGCCGTAGCGGGAGCAACACCGGGGAGCTGTTTTTT	CASSRSGSNTGELFF
TRBD2	TRBJ2-1	TRBV6-5	-	TGTGCCAGCAGCACCGGACTAGCGGGGAGCAATGAGCAGTTCTTC	CASSTGLAGSNEQFF
-	TRBJ2-7	TRBV5-1	-	TGCGCCAGCAGCCCCACCACCACCTACGAGCAGTACTTC	CASSPTTTYEQYF
TRBD1	TRBJ2-1	TRBV7-6	-	TGTGCCAGCAGCAGGACAGGCTCCTACAATGAGCAGTTCTTC	CASSRTGSYNEQFF
TRBD1	TRBJ2-5	TRBV6-5	few	TGTGCCAGGGTGACAGGGGAAGAGACCCAGTACTTC	CARVTGEETQYF
-	TRBJ2-3	TRBV13	-	TGTGCCAGCAGTCTGACACCCACAGATACGCAGTATTTT	CASSLTPTDTQYF
TRBD2	TRBJ2-1	TRBV11-2	-	TGTGCCAGCGGGTTAGACGGGAGGGCCTTTAGGAATGAGCAGTTCTTC	CASGLDGRAFRNEQFF
TRBD1	TRBJ2-7	TRBV14	-	TGTGCCAGCAGCGGATGGGACAGGGGAAGCTACGAGCAGTACTTC	CASSGWDRGSYEQYF
TRBD1	TRBJ1-2	TRBV30	once	TGTGCCCGGAGCCACAGGGGGAGAGTTAGCCACTATGGCTACACCTTC	CARSHRGRVSHYGYTF
-	TRBJ2-1	TRBV5-4	-	TGTGCCAGCAGCGCGACTCCTTTAGCGAGTGAGCAGTTCTTC	CASSATPLASEQFF
-	TRBJ2-7	TRBV4-2	-	TGTGCCAGCAGCCAAGCGTCCGGGGACTACGAGCAGTACTTC	CASSQASGDYEQYF
-	TRBJ1-2	TRBV4-3	-	TGCGCCAGCAGCCAAGATTATACAGGAATGAGTGGCTACACCTTC	CASSQDYTGMSGYTF
TRBD1	TRBJ2-1	TRBV18	-	TGTGCCAGCTCACCGGACCGGGACAGTACGCTTAATGAGCAGTTCTTC	CASSPDRDSTLNEQFF
-	TRBJ2-5	TRBV19	-	TGTGCCAGTAGTGTTAGGAAGGGGGAGACCCAGTACTTC	CASSVRKGETQYF
-	TRBJ2-7	TRBV29-1	few	TGCAGCGTTGTCCGGGAATTGAATACCTACGAGCAGTACTTC	CSVVRELNTYEQYF
TRBD2	TRBJ2-5	TRBV10-3	few	TGTGCCATCAGTGAAACAACCGGGACTAGCGGGGGACAAGAGACCCAGTACTTC	CAISETTGTSGGQETQYF